These 18 T cell receptor beta chains were all obtained from the same sample, sequenced in a study of T cell repertoires in cytomegalovirus infection. TCRdb reprocessed the reads with MiXCR, giving one entry per CDR3 protein. The sample carries a few hundred thousand distinct CDR3 sequences, approximately 15% recorded once. Sequencing was performed on CD8+ T cells from PBMCs. These receptors all stem from a human donor in good health (CMV status not recorded). Some clones in this sample may be carry-over from other donors' samples.

The rearrangement uses TRBV27 and TRBJ2-7; TRBD1 matches at 7 bases. The V and J ends lost 4 bases and 2 bases, in that order; junction bases with no gene match: 8. This CDR3 has 15 residues. Germline V gene data show CDR1 as MNHEY and CDR2 as SMNVEV (reference sequence). CDR3 nucleotides: TGTGCCAGCAGTTCCCCCCGACAGGGTACCTACGAGCAGTACTTC. Translation gives CASSSPRQGTYEQYF.

This clonotype has just a few counts. The chain combines TRBV6-2 or TRBV6-3 with TRBJ1-2; D is perhaps TRBD1 (5 bases). The germline CDR1 and CDR2 sequences are MNHEY and SVGEGT. The length of the CDR3 is 19 residues. Trimming stripped 4 bases from V and 0 bases from J, with 24 bases between. DNA of the CDR3: TGTGCCAGCAGTTCGCTCTCCTCCGTCGACGGGGCTCCTAACTATGGCTACACCTTC. Its protein is CASSSLSSVDGAPNYGYTF.

This clonotype was seen more than once but under ten times. The V call is TRBV28, the J call TRBJ2-7, with D possibly called TRBD1 or TRBD2 (5 bases each). Trimming left V 2 bases short and J 3 bases short, with 11 bases between. Germline assignment: CDR1 MDHEN and CDR2 SYDVKM. The CDR3 runs to 14 residues. CDR3 in DNA: TGTGCCAGCAGTTTAACCGGGACCCTCTACGAGCAGTACTTC. Protein sequence: CASSLTGTLYEQYF.

This clonotype showed up many times. The rearrangement uses TRBV28 and TRBJ2-7, with a possible D match to TRBD2 (5 bases). Germline CDR1 reads MDHEN; CDR2 reads SYDVKM. Trimming shortened V by 3 bases and J by 2 bases, and 20 bases separated the two germline ends. The CDR3 loop spans 17 amino acids. The CDR3, as DNA: TGTGCCAGCAGTTTTAACCCGGGAATACCTAACACCTACGAGCAGTACTTC. Its protein product is CASSFNPGIPNTYEQYF.

In this sample, this clonotype turned up many times. V is TRBV27 and J is TRBJ2-7, with 9 bases lining up with TRBD1. The CDR3 has 14 amino acids. V shed 6 bases, J shed 3 bases, and the junction held 6 bases outside the gene matches. Germline-derived CDR1 and CDR2 are MNHEY and SMNVEV (reference sequence). In DNA, the CDR3 is TGTGCCAGCAGCCATCAGACAGGGGGCTACGAGCAGTACTTC. It is translated as CASSHQTGGYEQYF.

This clonotype appeared a few times. This sequence joins TRBV6-2 or TRBV6-3 and TRBJ2-7; no clear D gene. The CDR3 loop spans 12 amino acids. Germline V gene sequence: CDR1 MNHEY, CDR2 SVGEGT. V lost 6 bases and J 4 bases, leaving 10 bases between the germline ends. CDR3 nucleotide sequence: TGTGCCAGCAGCTCAGATTTTTACGAGCAGTACTTC. Its translation: CASSSDFYEQYF.

This chain uses TRBV2 with TRBJ2-7, with D perhaps TRBD2 (6 bases). Germline V gene data show CDR1 as SNHLY and CDR2 as FYNNEI. The CDR3 spans 14 residues. V gave up 8 bases and J gave up 6 bases, with 20 bases separating them. The CDR3 here is CASLGLPVHREQYF. The CDR3 bases are TGTGCCAGCCTGGGACTCCCCGTCCATCGCGAGCAGTACTTC. Supplemented by reference TRBV2 and TRBJ2-7, the full variable domain reads EPEVTQTPSHQVTQMGQEVILRCVPISNHLYFYWYRQILGQKVEFLVSFYNNEISEKSEIFDDQFSVERPDGSNFTLKIRSTKLEDSAMYFCASLGLPVHREQYFGPGTRLTVT.

This chain uses TRBV12-3 or TRBV12-4 with TRBJ2-5, with D tentatively TRBD1 (5 bases). Trimming shortened V by 6 bases and J by 3 bases, and 17 bases separated the two germline ends. The CDR3 has 15 residues. CDR3 sequence reads: CASSTLNWGKETQYF. The CDR3 nucleotides are TGTGCCAGCAGCACTCTTAATTGGGGCAAAGAGACCCAGTACTTC.

This clonotype appeared many times. Written as DNA, the CDR3 is TGTGCCAGCGCCTACAGGACAGGCGCCTACGAGCAGTACTTC. This translates into CASAYRTGAYEQYF. V and J are TRBV28 and TRBJ2-7; TRBD1 agrees at 7 bases. CDR3 length equals 14 residues. From germline, CDR1 is MDHEN and CDR2 SYDVKM. With 8 bases clipped from V and 2 bases from J, the junction kept 9 bases outside the gene matches.

This clonotype was recorded at least ten times. The V and J genes are TRBV5-6 and TRBJ1-5; D uncertain. Germline CDR1 reads SGHDT; CDR2 reads YYEEEE. This CDR3 has 15 amino acids. The ends were cut back, 2 bases at V and 4 bases at J, with 13 bases in the middle. CDR3 protein: CASSFASMGNQPQHF. The CDR3 nucleotides read TGTGCCAGCAGCTTCGCTTCGATGGGAAATCAGCCCCAGCATTTT.

The table lists this clonotype with a count of one. This sequence joins TRBV28 and TRBJ1-5, with D maybe TRBD1 (6 bases). V lost 5 bases and J lost 1, with 12 bases in between. The CDR3 loop spans 15 amino acids. The germline V gene has CDR1 MDHEN and CDR2 SYDVKM. Written as DNA, the CDR3 is TGTGCCAGCAGTAACAGGGAGGGGAGCAATCAGCCCCAGCATTTT. It encodes CASSNREGSNQPQHF.

This clonotype has a handful of counts. The J gene is TRBJ1-1, the V gene TRBV4-1; 7 positions agree with TRBD1. V dropped 3 bases and J dropped 0; count of bases not matched to a gene: 4. Germline V gene data show CDR1 as MGHRA and CDR2 as YSYEKL. The CDR3 consists of 15 residues. The CDR3 DNA sequence: TGCGCCAGCAGCCATACCGGGACAGTGAACACTGAAGCTTTCTTT. It yields the protein CASSHTGTVNTEAFF.

This clonotype was picked up many times. The chain employs TRBV6-2 or TRBV6-3 and TRBJ2-1; TRBD2 matches at 10 bases. CDR1 is MNHEY and CDR2 is SVGEGT in the germline V gene. V lost 6 bases and J lost 5; bases outside the gene matches: 10. The CDR3 runs to 16 residues. CDR3 amino acids: CASSKVRAGGDNEQFF. The CDR3 DNA reads as TGTGCCAGCAGCAAAGTCAGAGCGGGGGGGGACAATGAGCAGTTCTTC.

This clonotype has at least ten counts. This chain connects TRBV27 to TRBJ2-1; 9 bases map to TRBD2. Trimming took 6 bases from V and 4 from J; bases not matched to a gene: 4. Germline-derived CDR1 and CDR2 are MNHEY and SMNVEV (reference sequence). The CDR3 spans 14 residues. The CDR3 region is CASSRRGGYNEQFF. In DNA, the CDR3 is TGTGCCAGCAGCCGGCGGGGGGGATACAATGAGCAGTTCTTC.

This clonotype showed up just a few times. The chain has TRBV29-1 and TRBJ2-5; D is unclear. This CDR3 contains 14 residues. Looked up from germline, CDR1 is SQVTM and CDR2 is ANQGSEA. V was pared by 7 bases and J by 3 bases, with 18 bases between. This CDR3 reads CSAESMGWEETQYF. The CDR3 DNA reads as TGCAGCGCCGAATCCATGGGATGGGAAGAGACCCAGTACTTC.

This clonotype was picked up a small number of times. The rearrangement uses TRBV27 and TRBJ1-1, with 8 bases identical to TRBD1. This CDR3 comprises 14 residues. Unmatched junction bases numbered 8, after V lost 11 bases and J lost 0 bases. In germline, CDR1 is MNHEY, CDR2 SMNVEV (reference sequence). The CDR3 here is CAASPGQVNTEAFF. The CDR3 coding sequence is TGTGCCGCCTCCCCGGGACAGGTGAACACTGAAGCTTTCTTT.

The chain recombines TRBV27 with TRBJ2-1, with D hard to call. The V and J ends lost 2 bases and 0 bases respectively, with 8 bases between them. This CDR3 comprises 15 residues. Per the germline V gene, CDR1 is MNHEY and CDR2 is SMNVEV (reference sequence). For the CDR3, the DNA is TGTGCCAGCAGTTTAACGGGTCTCTCCTACAATGAGCAGTTCTTC. Translating it yields CASSLTGLSYNEQFF.

This clonotype was counted at least ten times. The chain has TRBV28 and TRBJ1-5; D uncertain. The CDR3 length is 16 residues. The germline gives CDR1 MDHEN, CDR2 SYDVKM. V lost 3 bases and J 1 base, leaving 13 bases between the germline ends. This chain's CDR3 is CASSFLESGSNQPQHF. For the CDR3, the DNA is TGTGCCAGCAGTTTTCTGGAGTCAGGAAGCAATCAGCCCCAGCATTTT.